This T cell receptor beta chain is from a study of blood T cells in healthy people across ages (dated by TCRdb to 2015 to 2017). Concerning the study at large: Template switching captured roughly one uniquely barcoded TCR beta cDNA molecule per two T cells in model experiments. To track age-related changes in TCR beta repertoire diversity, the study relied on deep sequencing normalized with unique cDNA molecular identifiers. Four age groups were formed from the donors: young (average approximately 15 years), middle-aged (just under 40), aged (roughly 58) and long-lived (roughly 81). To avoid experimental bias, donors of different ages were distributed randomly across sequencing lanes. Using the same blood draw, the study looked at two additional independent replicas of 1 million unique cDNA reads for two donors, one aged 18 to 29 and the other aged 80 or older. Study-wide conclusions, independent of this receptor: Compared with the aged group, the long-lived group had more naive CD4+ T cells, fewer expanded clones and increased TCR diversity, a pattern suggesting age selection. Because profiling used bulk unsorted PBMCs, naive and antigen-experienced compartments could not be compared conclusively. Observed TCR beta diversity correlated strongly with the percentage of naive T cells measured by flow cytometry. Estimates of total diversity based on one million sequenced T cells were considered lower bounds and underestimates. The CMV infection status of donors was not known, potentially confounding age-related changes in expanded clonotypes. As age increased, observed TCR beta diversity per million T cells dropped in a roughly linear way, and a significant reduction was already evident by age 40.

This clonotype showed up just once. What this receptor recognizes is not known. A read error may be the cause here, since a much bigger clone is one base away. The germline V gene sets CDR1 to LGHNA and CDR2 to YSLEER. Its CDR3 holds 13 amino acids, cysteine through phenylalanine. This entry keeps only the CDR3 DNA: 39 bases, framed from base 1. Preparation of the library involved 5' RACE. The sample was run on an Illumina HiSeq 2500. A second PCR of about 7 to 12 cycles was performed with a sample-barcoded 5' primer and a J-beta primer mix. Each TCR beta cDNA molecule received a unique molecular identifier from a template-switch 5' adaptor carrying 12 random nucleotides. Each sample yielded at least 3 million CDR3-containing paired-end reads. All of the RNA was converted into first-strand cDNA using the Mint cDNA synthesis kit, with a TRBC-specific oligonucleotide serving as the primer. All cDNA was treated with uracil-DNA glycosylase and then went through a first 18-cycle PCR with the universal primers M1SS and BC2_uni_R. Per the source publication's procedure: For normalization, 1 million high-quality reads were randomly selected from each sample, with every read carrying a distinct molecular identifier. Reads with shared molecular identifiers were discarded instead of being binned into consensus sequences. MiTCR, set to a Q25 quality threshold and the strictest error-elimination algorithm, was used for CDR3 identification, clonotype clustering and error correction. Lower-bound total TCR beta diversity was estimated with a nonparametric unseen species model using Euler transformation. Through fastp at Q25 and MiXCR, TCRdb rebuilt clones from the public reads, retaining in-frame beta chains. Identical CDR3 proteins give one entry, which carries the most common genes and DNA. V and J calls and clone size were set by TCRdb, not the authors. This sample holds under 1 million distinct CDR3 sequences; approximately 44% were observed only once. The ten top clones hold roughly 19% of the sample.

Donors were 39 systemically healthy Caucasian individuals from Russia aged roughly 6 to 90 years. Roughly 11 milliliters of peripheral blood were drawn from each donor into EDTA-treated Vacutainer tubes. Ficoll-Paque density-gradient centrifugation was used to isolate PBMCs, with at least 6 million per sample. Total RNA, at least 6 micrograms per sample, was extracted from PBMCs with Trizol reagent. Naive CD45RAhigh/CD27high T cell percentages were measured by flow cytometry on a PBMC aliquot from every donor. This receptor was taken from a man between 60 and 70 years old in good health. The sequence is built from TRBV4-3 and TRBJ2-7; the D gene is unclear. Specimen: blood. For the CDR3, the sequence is CTSSQLGSYEQYF. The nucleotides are TGCACCAGCAGCCAGCTGGGCTCCTACGAGCAGTACTTC.